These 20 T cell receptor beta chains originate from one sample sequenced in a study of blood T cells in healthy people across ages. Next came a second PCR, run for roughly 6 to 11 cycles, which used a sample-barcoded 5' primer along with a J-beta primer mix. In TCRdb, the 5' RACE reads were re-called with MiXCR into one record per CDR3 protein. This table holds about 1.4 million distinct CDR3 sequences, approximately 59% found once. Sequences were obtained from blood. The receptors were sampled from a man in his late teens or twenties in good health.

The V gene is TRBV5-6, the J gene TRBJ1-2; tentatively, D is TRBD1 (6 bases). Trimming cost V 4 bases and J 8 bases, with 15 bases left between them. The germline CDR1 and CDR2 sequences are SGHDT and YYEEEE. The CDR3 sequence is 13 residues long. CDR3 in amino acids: CASSRTGSGGYTF. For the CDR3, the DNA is TGTGCCAGCAGCAGAACAGGGAGCGGCGGCTACACCTTC.

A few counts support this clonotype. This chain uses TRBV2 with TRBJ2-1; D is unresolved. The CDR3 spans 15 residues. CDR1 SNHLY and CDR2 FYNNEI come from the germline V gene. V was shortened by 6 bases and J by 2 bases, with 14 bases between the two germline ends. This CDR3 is CASRLPTPTYNEQFF. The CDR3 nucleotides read TGTGCCAGCAGATTACCGACTCCCACCTACAATGAGCAGTTCTTC. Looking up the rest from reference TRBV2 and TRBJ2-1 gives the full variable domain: EPEVTQTPSHQVTQMGQEVILRCVPISNHLYFYWYRQILGQKVEFLVSFYNNEISEKSEIFDDQFSVERPDGSNFTLKIRSTKLEDSAMYFCASRLPTPTYNEQFFGPGTRLTVL.

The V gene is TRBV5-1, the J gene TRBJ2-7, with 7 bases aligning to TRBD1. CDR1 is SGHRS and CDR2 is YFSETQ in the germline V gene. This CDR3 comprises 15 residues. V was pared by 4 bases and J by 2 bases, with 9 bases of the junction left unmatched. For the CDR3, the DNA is TGCGCCAGCAGCGGACCGGGACAGCGAACCTACGAGCAGTACTTC. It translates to CASSGPGQRTYEQYF. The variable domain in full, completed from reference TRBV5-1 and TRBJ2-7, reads KAGVTQTPRYLIKTRGQQVTLSCSPISGHRSVSWYQQTPGQGLQFLFEYFSETQRNKGNFPGRFSGRQFSNSRSEMNVSTLELGDSALYLCASSGPGQRTYEQYFGPGTRLTVT.

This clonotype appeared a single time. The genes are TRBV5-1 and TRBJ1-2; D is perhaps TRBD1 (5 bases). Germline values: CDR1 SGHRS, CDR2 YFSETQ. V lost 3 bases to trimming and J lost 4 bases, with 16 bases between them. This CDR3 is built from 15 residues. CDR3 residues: CASSSGTARVYGYTF. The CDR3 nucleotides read TGCGCCAGCAGCTCGGGGACGGCCCGTGTCTATGGCTACACCTTC.

CDR3 in amino acids: CASSEARELPTDTQYF. In DNA, the CDR3 is TGTGCCAGCAGTGAAGCTCGGGAGTTGCCCACAGATACGCAGTATTTT. The rearrangement joins TRBV2 to TRBJ2-3; possibly TRBD2 for D (6 bases). Germline CDR1 and CDR2: SNHLY and FYNNEI. The CDR3 totals 16 residues. V was trimmed by 0 bases and J by 2 bases, leaving 12 bases between them.

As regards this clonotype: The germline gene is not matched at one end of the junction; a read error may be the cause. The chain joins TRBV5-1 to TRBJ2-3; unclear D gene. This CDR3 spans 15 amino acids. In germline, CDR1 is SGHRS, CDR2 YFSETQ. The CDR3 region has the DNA TGCGCCAGCAGGTTGGACGCCTCGGTCACAGATACGCAGTATTTT. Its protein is CASRLDASVTDTQYF.

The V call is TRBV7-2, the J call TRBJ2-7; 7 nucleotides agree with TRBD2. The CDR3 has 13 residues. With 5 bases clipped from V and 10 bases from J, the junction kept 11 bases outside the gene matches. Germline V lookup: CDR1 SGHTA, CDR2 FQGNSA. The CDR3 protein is CASSQNRGEAQYF. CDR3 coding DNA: TGTGCCAGCAGCCAAAACCGGGGGGAGGCCCAGTACTTC. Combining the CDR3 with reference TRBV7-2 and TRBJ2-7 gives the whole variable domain GAGVSQSPSNKVTEKGKDVELRCDPISGHTALYWYRQSLGQGLEFLIYFQGNSAPDKSGLPSDRFSAERTGGSVSTLTIQRTQQEDSAVYLCASSQNRGEAQYFGPGTRLTVT.

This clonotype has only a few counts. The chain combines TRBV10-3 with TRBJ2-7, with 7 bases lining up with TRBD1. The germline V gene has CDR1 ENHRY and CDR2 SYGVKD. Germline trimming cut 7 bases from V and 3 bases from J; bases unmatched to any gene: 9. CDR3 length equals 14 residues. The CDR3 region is CAINPGTDSYEQYF. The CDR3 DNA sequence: TGTGCCATCAATCCCGGGACAGACAGCTACGAGCAGTACTTC.

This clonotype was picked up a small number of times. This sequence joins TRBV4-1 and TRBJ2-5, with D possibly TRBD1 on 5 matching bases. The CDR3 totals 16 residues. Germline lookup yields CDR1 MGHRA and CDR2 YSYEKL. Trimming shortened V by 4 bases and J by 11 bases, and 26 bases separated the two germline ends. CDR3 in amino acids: CASSLIGEPWGSEQYF. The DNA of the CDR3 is TGCGCCAGCAGCCTAATCGGAGAGCCGTGGGGCTCGGAGCAGTACTTC.

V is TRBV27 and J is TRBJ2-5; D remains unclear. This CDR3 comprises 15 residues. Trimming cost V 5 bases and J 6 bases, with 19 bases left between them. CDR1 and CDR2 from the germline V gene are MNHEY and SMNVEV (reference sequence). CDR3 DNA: TGTGCCAGCAGTCCAGGTGGCGGCGGCAAACAGACCCAGTACTTC. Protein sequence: CASSPGGGGKQTQYF.

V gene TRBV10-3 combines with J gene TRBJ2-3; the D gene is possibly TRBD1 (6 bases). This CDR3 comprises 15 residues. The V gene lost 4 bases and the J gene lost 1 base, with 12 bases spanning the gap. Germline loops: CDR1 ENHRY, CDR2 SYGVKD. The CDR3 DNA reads TGTGCCATCAGTGCGACAGGAGAAGGCACAGATACGCAGTATTTT. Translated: CAISATGEGTDTQYF.

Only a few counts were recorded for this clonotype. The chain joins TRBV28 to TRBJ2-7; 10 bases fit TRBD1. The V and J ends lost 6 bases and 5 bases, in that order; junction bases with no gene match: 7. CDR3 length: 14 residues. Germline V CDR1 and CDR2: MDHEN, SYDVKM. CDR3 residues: CASRVRQGADEQYF. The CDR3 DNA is TGTGCCAGCAGGGTTCGACAGGGGGCGGACGAGCAGTACTTC.

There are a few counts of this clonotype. The CDR3 DNA sequence: TGTGCCAGCAGTTCGGCCGGGACAGCAGAGCAGTACTTC. It translates to CASSSAGTAEQYF. This chain joins TRBV6-5 and TRBJ2-7, with TRBD1 matching 7 bases. Germline assignment: CDR1 MNHEY and CDR2 SVGAGI. The V segment lost 4 bases and the J segment 7 bases; nucleotides outside the gene matches: 7. CDR3 length: 13 amino acids.

The CDR3 sequence: CASSGLAGKDNEQFF. The CDR3 DNA follows: TGCGCCAGCAGCGGACTAGCGGGAAAGGACAATGAGCAGTTCTTC. The chain couples TRBV4-1 to TRBJ2-1, with 12 bases aligning to TRBD2. CDR1 is MGHRA and CDR2 is YSYEKL in the germline V gene. This CDR3 has 15 residues. J lost 5 bases, V lost 5 bases, and 4 bases had no gene match.

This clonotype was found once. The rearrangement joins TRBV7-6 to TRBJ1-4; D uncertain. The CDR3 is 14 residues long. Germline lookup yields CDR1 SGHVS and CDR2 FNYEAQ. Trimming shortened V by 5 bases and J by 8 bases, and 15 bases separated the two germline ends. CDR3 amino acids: CASSQGRYGEKLFF. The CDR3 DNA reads TGTGCCAGCAGCCAAGGGCGCTATGGGGAAAAACTGTTTTTT.

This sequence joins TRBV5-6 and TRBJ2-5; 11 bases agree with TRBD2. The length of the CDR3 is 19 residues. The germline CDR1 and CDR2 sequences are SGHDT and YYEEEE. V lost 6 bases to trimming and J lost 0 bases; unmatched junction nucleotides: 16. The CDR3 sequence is CASTKGETSGDPYQETQYF. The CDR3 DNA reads TGTGCCAGCACAAAAGGGGAGACTAGCGGGGACCCGTACCAAGAGACCCAGTACTTC.

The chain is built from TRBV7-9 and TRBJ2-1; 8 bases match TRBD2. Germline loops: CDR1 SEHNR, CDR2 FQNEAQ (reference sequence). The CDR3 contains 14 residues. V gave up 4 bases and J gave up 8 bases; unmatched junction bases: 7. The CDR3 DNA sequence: TGTGCCAGCAGCTCCGGGACTAGTGTCGATGAGCAGTTCTTC. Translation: CASSSGTSVDEQFF.

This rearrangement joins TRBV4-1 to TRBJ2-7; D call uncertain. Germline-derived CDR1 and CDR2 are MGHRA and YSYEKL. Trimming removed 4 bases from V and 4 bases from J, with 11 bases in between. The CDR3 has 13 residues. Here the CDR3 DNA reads TGCGCCAGCAGCCTGAGACTCGAATACGAGCAGTACTTC. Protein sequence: CASSLRLEYEQYF.

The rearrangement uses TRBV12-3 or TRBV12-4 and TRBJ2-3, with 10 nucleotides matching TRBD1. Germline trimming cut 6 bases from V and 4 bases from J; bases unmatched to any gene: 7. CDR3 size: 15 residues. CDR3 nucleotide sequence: TGTGCCAGCAGCTTCCGGGACAGGGGCCCAGATACGCAGTATTTT. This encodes CASSFRDRGPDTQYF.

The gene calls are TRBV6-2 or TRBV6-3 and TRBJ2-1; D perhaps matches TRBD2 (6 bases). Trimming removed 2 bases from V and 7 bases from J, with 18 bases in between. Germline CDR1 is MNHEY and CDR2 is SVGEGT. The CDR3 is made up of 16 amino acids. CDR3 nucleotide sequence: TGTGCCAGCAGTTACCGAACGGGACTCATGAGTAATGAGCAGTTCTTC. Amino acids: CASSYRTGLMSNEQFF.